Following are 11 T cell receptor beta chains from one sample sequenced in a study of blood T cell repertoires in COVID-19. Method: immunoSEQ multiplex PCR; TCRdb's copy keeps in-frame clones and lacks some. The repertoire has fewer than 130,000 clones, approximately 70% of them found once; the top ten carry under 10%. Sequenced sample: peripheral blood. These receptors all come from a woman in her sixties with acute or convalescent COVID-19.

This clone has only a few counts. The chain combines TRBV19 with TRBJ1-4; 7 positions agree with TRBD1. The CDR3 spans 14 residues. Trimming cost V 4 bases and J 4 bases; bases outside gene matches: 3. The germline gives CDR1 LNHDA, CDR2 SQIVND (reference sequence). CDR3 sequence: CASSTQGGNEKLFF. CDR3 nucleotides: TGTGCCAGTAGTACCCAGGGGGGTAATGAAAAACTGTTTTTT.

This clone was counted between two and nine times. As DNA, the CDR3 is TGTGCCAGCAGCCGAAACTATGGACAGGGGGCCGCTGAAGCTTTCTTT. This gives the protein CASSRNYGQGAAEAFF. This chain joins TRBV6-2 or TRBV6-3 and TRBJ1-1, with TRBD1 identical over 11 bases. The CDR3 length is 16 residues. Trimming at V came to 6 bases and at J to 6 bases, leaving 12 bases not matched to a gene. Per the germline V gene, CDR1 is MNHEY and CDR2 is SVGEGT.

The V and J genes are TRBV11-3 and TRBJ2-7; no definite D call. The length of the CDR3 is 12 residues. Trimming took off 0 bases at V and 6 bases at J, with 6 bases between the two ends. CDR1 is SGHNT and CDR2 is YENEEA in the germline V gene. The CDR3 DNA is TGTGCCAGCAGCTTAGATTTCAGCGAGCAGTACTTC. Amino acid sequence: CASSLDFSEQYF.

The CDR3 spells CASSVGDRNTGELFF. DNA of the CDR3: TGTGCCAGCAGCGTAGGCGACAGGAACACCGGGGAGCTGTTTTTT. The rearrangement joins TRBV9 to TRBJ2-2; D is possibly TRBD1 (5 bases). V was shortened by 0 bases and J by 1 base, with 7 bases between the two germline ends. The germline V gene encodes CDR1 SGDLS and CDR2 YYNGEE. The CDR3 totals 15 residues.

The gene calls are TRBV5-6 and TRBJ2-3; 9 bases map to TRBD2. Germline values: CDR1 SGHDT, CDR2 YYEEEE. Trimming cost V 3 bases and J 6 bases; bases outside gene matches: 5. CDR3 length: 14 residues. CDR3 residues: CASSSSGGPDTQYF. The CDR3 region has the DNA TGTGCCAGCAGCTCAAGCGGGGGGCCGGATACGCAGTATTTT.

This clone occurred once. CDR3 residues: CASSPQGVASGNTIYF. The CDR3 nucleotides read TGTGCCAGCAGCCCCCAGGGGGTCGCTTCTGGAAACACCATATATTTT. The chain employs TRBV11-2 and TRBJ1-3, with 7 bases aligning to TRBD1. The CDR3 consists of 16 residues. V gave up 5 bases and J gave up 1 base; unmatched junction bases: 8. Germline V gives CDR1 SGHAT, CDR2 FQNNGV.

The rearrangement uses TRBV11-2 and TRBJ1-4; D not certain. This CDR3 contains 13 residues. From germline, CDR1 is SGHAT and CDR2 FQNNGV. Trimming removed 2 bases at V and 6 bases at J, with 7 bases between. The CDR3 DNA reads as TGTGCCAGCAGCTTATCCTTAGATGAAAAACTGTTTTTT. Its translation: CASSLSLDEKLFF. The entire variable domain, with the rest obtained from reference TRBV11-2 and TRBJ1-4, is as follows: EAGVAQSPRYKIIEKRQSVAFWCNPISGHATLYWYQQILGQGPKLLIQFQNNGVVDDSQLPKDRFSAERLKGVDSTLKIQPAKLEDSAVYLCASSLSLDEKLFFGSGTQLSVL.

This clone came up a few times. CDR3 in amino acids: CASSSLGRGEPQHF. CDR3 in DNA: TGTGCCAGCAGTTCCCTCGGACGGGGGGAGCCCCAGCATTTT. The V and J genes are TRBV6-6 and TRBJ1-5; possible D gene TRBD1, 5 bases. This CDR3 is built from 14 residues. Trimming took off 4 bases at V and 8 bases at J, with 15 bases between the two ends. Germline lookup yields CDR1 MNHNY and CDR2 SVGAGI (reference sequence).

The chain couples TRBV24-1 to TRBJ1-2; D remains ambiguous. This CDR3 region has 12 residues. CDR1 is KGHDR, CDR2 SFDVKD, per germline. Trimming cost V 2 bases and J 8 bases, with 8 bases left between them. CDR3 bases: TGTGCCACCAGTGATTCCGGGAGAGGCTACACCTTC. It specifies CATSDSGRGYTF.

This clone was recorded at least ten times. The gene calls are TRBV27 and TRBJ1-5; D remains ambiguous. The CDR3 is 14 amino acids. The V gene's germline CDR1 is MNHEY and CDR2 SMNVEV (reference sequence). The V and J ends lost 3 bases and 6 bases respectively, with 12 bases between them. This CDR3 is CASSFSGWSQPQHF. The CDR3 DNA reads TGTGCCAGCAGTTTTAGTGGCTGGAGTCAGCCCCAGCATTTT.

This rearrangement joins TRBV19 to TRBJ1-4; the match to TRBD1 covers 7 bases. CDR1 and CDR2 from the germline V gene are LNHDA and SQIVND (reference sequence). This CDR3 comprises 20 residues. V shed 2 bases and J 8 bases; nucleotides not matched to a gene: 23. CDR3 sequence: CASSIPPLDRSRVLGEKLFF. CDR3 nucleotides: TGTGCCAGTAGTATACCCCCCCTGGACAGGTCGAGGGTACTGGGGGAAAAACTGTTTTTT.